Below are 16 T cell receptor beta chains sequenced from a single sample in a study of CD8 T cells in ankylosing spondylitis. TCRdb itself ran the 5' RACE reads through MiXCR, one entry per CDR3 protein. The sample holds about 30,000 distinct CDR3 sequences, more than 13% seen once. Sequences were obtained from blood. Receptor source: a male donor with ankylosing spondylitis or in good health (not recorded which).

The J gene is TRBJ2-2, the V gene TRBV5-1; 8 nucleotides line up with TRBD2. Germline V CDR1 and CDR2: SGHRS, YFSETQ. The J segment lost 1 base and the V segment lost 4 bases, leaving 3 bases of the junction unmatched. This CDR3 has 15 amino acids. CDR3 in amino acids: CASSRSGRNTGELFF. CDR3 nucleotide sequence: TGCGCCAGCAGCCGAAGCGGGAGGAACACCGGGGAGCTGTTTTTT.

In this sample, this clonotype turned up a few times. This chain connects TRBV6-1 to TRBJ1-4; a weak D match, TRBD1 (5 bases). Trimming took off 6 bases at V and 6 bases at J, with 17 bases between the two ends. There are 15 residues in the CDR3. Germline lookup yields CDR1 MNHNS and CDR2 SASEGT. In nucleotides, the CDR3 is TGTGCCAGCAGCCCGCGGGACTCTGAGCATGAAAAACTGTTTTTT. Residues: CASSPRDSEHEKLFF.

The J gene is TRBJ2-5, the V gene TRBV27; TRBD2 agrees at 14 bases. Germline assignment: CDR1 MNHEY and CDR2 SMNVEV (reference sequence). The ends lost 2 bases at V and 7 bases at J; junction bases unmatched: 0. CDR3 length: 14 residues. CDR3 in amino acids: CASSLGTSGGTQYF. CDR3 coding DNA: TGTGCCAGCAGTTTAGGGACTAGCGGGGGGACCCAGTACTTC.

This sequence joins TRBV29-1 and TRBJ1-1; D perhaps matches TRBD1 (5 bases). The germline V and J ends were trimmed by 4 bases and 1 base, with 10 bases remaining between them. Germline V CDR1 and CDR2: SQVTM, ANQGSEA. The CDR3 totals 13 residues. CDR3 sequence (DNA): TGCAGCGTTGTGGGGGTCTCGAACACTGAAGCTTTCTTT. Encoded protein: CSVVGVSNTEAFF.

The sample holds many counts of this clonotype. V is TRBV6-5 and J is TRBJ1-1; D unresolved. The CDR3 has 9 amino acids. The germline V and J ends were trimmed by 11 bases and 7 bases, with 8 bases remaining between them. Per germline, CDR1 MNHEY and CDR2 SVGAGI. CDR3 loop: CAGEDEAFF. CDR3 DNA sequence: TGTGCCGGGGAGGATGAAGCTTTCTTT.

The chain employs TRBV6-6 and TRBJ2-2, with a weak D call TRBD1 (6 bases). There are 14 residues in the CDR3. CDR1 is MNHNY and CDR2 is SVGAGI in the germline V gene (reference sequence). Trimming left V 10 bases short and J 3 bases short, with 15 bases between. The CDR3 DNA reads as TGTGCCACCAGCCCAGGGGCCGACACCGGGGAGCTGTTTTTT. Translating it yields CATSPGADTGELFF.

This clonotype was counted a few times. The J gene is TRBJ2-2, the V gene TRBV5-1, with a possible D match to TRBD2 (6 bases). Trimming pared 0 bases from V and 7 bases from J, leaving 13 bases between. This CDR3 has 15 amino acids. The germline V gene has CDR1 SGHRS and CDR2 YFSETQ. In nucleotides, the CDR3 is TGCGCCAGCAGCTTGGTGGTCGGGGGTAACGGGGAGCTGTTTTTT. Its protein product is CASSLVVGGNGELFF.

This clonotype showed up just a few times. The rearrangement joins TRBV25-1 to TRBJ2-2; 7 positions match TRBD2. The V gene's germline CDR1 is MGHDK and CDR2 SYGVNS. V shed 3 bases, J shed 6 bases, and the junction held 7 bases outside the gene matches. CDR3 length: 15 amino acids. The CDR3 sequence is CASSEVRGEAGELFF. The DNA for the CDR3 is TGTGCCAGCAGTGAGGTACGGGGGGAGGCCGGGGAGCTGTTTTTT.

This clonotype has only a few counts. V gene TRBV11-2 combines with J gene TRBJ1-6; no clear D. V lost 7 bases and J 7 bases, leaving 11 bases between the germline ends. CDR3 size: 13 residues. In germline, CDR1 is SGHAT, CDR2 FQNNGV. As DNA, the CDR3 is TGTGCCAGCACCCCAGCGGGGAATTCACCCCTCCACTTT. Translation gives CASTPAGNSPLHF.

The genes are TRBV7-9 and TRBJ2-6; the D call may be TRBD1 or TRBD2 (5 bases each). V dropped 6 bases and J dropped 0 bases, with 15 bases sitting between them. Germline V gene lookup returns CDR1 SEHNR and CDR2 FQNEAQ (reference sequence). This CDR3 contains 17 residues. The CDR3 spells CASSGGVPSSGANVLTF. The CDR3 DNA reads TGTGCCAGCAGTGGGGGAGTACCCAGCTCTGGGGCCAACGTCCTGACTTTC.

Ten or more counts support this clonotype. This rearrangement joins TRBV7-9 to TRBJ2-2; weak D call: TRBD2 (5 bases). From germline, CDR1 is SEHNR and CDR2 FQNEAQ (reference sequence). Trimming stripped 8 bases from V and 3 bases from J, with 10 bases between. The CDR3 loop spans 13 amino acids. The CDR3 loop reads CASPRGYTGELFF. Here the CDR3 DNA reads TGTGCCAGCCCACGAGGGTACACCGGGGAGCTGTTTTTT.

The genes are TRBV7-2 and TRBJ1-4; D perhaps matches TRBD1 (6 bases). Germline assignment: CDR1 SGHTA and CDR2 FQGNSA. The CDR3 runs 14 residues. Trimming removed 4 bases at V and 8 bases at J, with 14 bases between. CDR3 in DNA: TGTGCCAGCAGCTCACGGGGGGCTCGGGAAAAACTGTTTTTT. Its protein product is CASSSRGAREKLFF.

This clonotype is medium-sized within its sample. The rearrangement joins TRBV3-1 to TRBJ1-5; D is possibly TRBD1 (5 bases). Germline V gene sequence: CDR1 LGHDT, CDR2 YNNKEL (reference sequence). The CDR3 covers 11 residues. V was trimmed by 1 base and J by 11 bases, leaving 6 bases between them. The CDR3 nucleotides are TGTGCCAGCAGCCAAGGGGGGACCCAGCATTTT. Translated, it gives CASSQGGTQHF. Variable domain in full (rest from reference TRBV3-1 and TRBJ1-5): DTAVSQTPKYLVTQMGNDKSIKCEQNLGHDTMYWYKQDSKKFLKIMFSYNNKELIINETVPNRFSPKSPDKAHLNLHINSLELGDSAVYFCASSQGGTQHFGDGTRLSIL.

This clonotype was observed a few times. The V gene is TRBV12-3 or TRBV12-4, the J gene TRBJ1-1; the D gene is possibly TRBD1 (5 bases). This CDR3 is built from 13 residues. Trimming left V 6 bases short and J 5 bases short, with 13 bases between. CDR3 sequence: CASSRLGGTEAFF. The CDR3 DNA follows: TGTGCCAGCAGCCGACTGGGGGGAACTGAAGCTTTCTTT.

A few counts support this clonotype. J is TRBJ2-1 and V is TRBV5-6; 7 bases are shared with TRBD1. The CDR3 spans 13 residues. Germline CDR1 SGHDT, CDR2 YYEEEE. Trimming at V came to 4 bases and at J to 10 bases, leaving 8 bases not matched to a gene. This CDR3 reads CASSPTGFPEQFF. The CDR3, as DNA: TGTGCCAGCAGCCCGACAGGGTTCCCCGAGCAGTTCTTC.

The chain joins TRBV7-9 to TRBJ2-7, with D possibly matching TRBD2 (6 bases). CDR1 and CDR2 (germline): SEHNR, FQNEAQ (reference sequence). The CDR3 spans 17 residues. V lost 2 bases to trimming and J lost 1 base, with 18 bases between them. The CDR3 DNA reads TGTGCCAGCAGCTTATCCGGGAGCTACACGCCGTCCTACGAGCAGTACTTC. This encodes CASSLSGSYTPSYEQYF.